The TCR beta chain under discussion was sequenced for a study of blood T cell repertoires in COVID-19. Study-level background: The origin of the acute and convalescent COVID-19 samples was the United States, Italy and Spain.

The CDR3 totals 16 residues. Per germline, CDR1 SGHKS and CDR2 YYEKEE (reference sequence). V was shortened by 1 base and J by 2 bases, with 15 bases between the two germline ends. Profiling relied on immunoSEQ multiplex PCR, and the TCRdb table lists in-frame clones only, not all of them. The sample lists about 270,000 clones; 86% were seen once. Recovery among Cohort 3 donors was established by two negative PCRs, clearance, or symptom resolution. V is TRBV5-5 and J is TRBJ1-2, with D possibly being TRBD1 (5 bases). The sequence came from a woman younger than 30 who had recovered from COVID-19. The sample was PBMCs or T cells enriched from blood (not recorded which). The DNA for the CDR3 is TGTGCCAGCAGCTTGTCGTTTCGGTCAGGGAACTATGGCTACACCTTC. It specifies CASSLSFRSGNYGYTF. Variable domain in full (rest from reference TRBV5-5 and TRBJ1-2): DAGVTQSPTHLIKTRGQQVTLRCSPISGHKSVSWYQQVLGQGPQFIFQYYEKEERGRGNFPDRFSARQFPNYSSELNVNALLLGDSALYLCASSLSFRSGNYGYTFGSGTRLTVV.